Listed here are 21 T cell receptor beta chains from one sample, sequenced in a study of OX40 agonist ivuxolimab in advanced cancers. Only in-frame clones appear in the TCRdb table, and some are missing; sequencing was by immunoSEQ multiplex PCR. The table has about 67,000 clones, under 90% seen once. The sample in question was CD4+ or CD8+ T cells sorted from blood, obtained in a trial of the OX40 agonist ivuxolimab. The receptors were sampled from an adult with an advanced solid tumor such as melanoma, head and neck, liver or kidney cancer.

With regard to this clone: At the DNA level, this CDR3 is encoded by other sequences in the same sample as well. V gene TRBV7-2 combines with J gene TRBJ1-5; D is unresolved. This CDR3 contains 12 residues. Trimming removed 5 bases at V and 4 bases at J, with 6 bases between. Germline V gene sequence: CDR1 SGHTA, CDR2 FQGNSA. CDR3 nucleotide sequence: TGTGCCAGCAGCGTCAGTAATCAGCCCCAGCATTTT. Protein sequence: CASSVSNQPQHF.

The chain employs TRBV7-2 and TRBJ2-2, with 7 bases identical to TRBD1. The V and J ends lost 5 bases and 8 bases, in that order; junction bases with no gene match: 8. Germline V gene sequence: CDR1 SGHTA, CDR2 FQGNSA. The CDR3 consists of 14 residues. CDR3 nucleotide sequence: TGTGCCAGCAGCCAACCACAGGGGAGAGGGGAGCTGTTTTTT. This gives the protein CASSQPQGRGELFF.

V and J are TRBV10-3 and TRBJ2-5; no definite D call. This CDR3 contains 12 residues. Germline V gene lookup returns CDR1 ENHRY and CDR2 SYGVKD. V lost 8 bases and J lost 5, with 12 bases in between. The CDR3 spells CAIGEDRETQYF. The CDR3 DNA is TGTGCCATCGGGGAAGATCGGGAGACCCAGTACTTC.

As DNA, the CDR3 is TGTGCCAGCTCACCATCCCAGGGGGCAGGCTACGAGCAGTACTTC. Residues: CASSPSQGAGYEQYF. The V gene is TRBV18, the J gene TRBJ2-7, with 8 bases lining up with TRBD1. The CDR3 is made up of 15 amino acids. With 2 bases clipped from V and 3 bases from J, the junction kept 6 bases outside the gene matches. The germline gives CDR1 KGHSH, CDR2 LQKENI. The full variable domain, in which reference TRBV18 and TRBJ2-7 provide the parts outside the CDR3, is NAGVMQNPRHLVRRRGQEARLRCSPMKGHSHVYWYRQLPEEGLKFMVYLQKENIIDESGMPKERFSAEFPKEGPSILRIQQVVRGDSAAYFCASSPSQGAGYEQYFGPGTRLTVT.

The chain carries TRBV27 and TRBJ1-4; 8 bases map to TRBD1. CDR3 length equals 15 residues. Germline CDR1 is MNHEY and CDR2 is SMNVEV (reference sequence). Trimming cost V 5 bases and J 4 bases; bases outside gene matches: 6. For the CDR3, the DNA is TGTGCCAGCAGTAACCGGGACAGGTATAATGAAAAACTGTTTTTT. This gives the protein CASSNRDRYNEKLFF.

V gene TRBV7-2 combines with J gene TRBJ2-3; D call uncertain. The V end lost 5 bases, the J end lost 3 bases, and 6 bases lay between the germline ends. The CDR3 extends over 12 amino acids. The V gene's germline CDR1 is SGHTA and CDR2 FQGNSA. CDR3 loop: CASSGQTDTQYF. The DNA for the CDR3 is TGTGCCAGCAGCGGGCAGACAGATACGCAGTATTTT. The whole variable domain, filled in from reference TRBV7-2 and TRBJ2-3, reads GAGVSQSPSNKVTEKGKDVELRCDPISGHTALYWYRQSLGQGLEFLIYFQGNSAPDKSGLPSDRFSAERTGGSVSTLTIQRTQQEDSAVYLCASSGQTDTQYFGPGTRLTVL.

The gene calls are TRBV19 and TRBJ2-5; TRBD1 aligns across 9 bases. The CDR3 has 16 residues. Germline trimming cut 4 bases from V and 4 bases from J; bases unmatched to any gene: 10. The V gene's germline CDR1 is LNHDA and CDR2 SQIVND (reference sequence). CDR3 coding DNA: TGTGCCAGTAGTACTGACAGGGGGACTCCGACAGAGACCCAGTACTTC. It translates to CASSTDRGTPTETQYF.

J is TRBJ2-7 and V is TRBV2; 7 positions agree with TRBD1. J gave up 2 bases and V 7 bases, and 8 bases lay outside the gene matches. Looked up from germline, CDR1 is SNHLY and CDR2 is FYNNEI. The CDR3 has 14 amino acids. The CDR3 DNA follows: TGTGCCAGCAAAAACGGGGACAGCGCCTACGAGCAGTACTTC. This gives the protein CASKNGDSAYEQYF.

The rearrangement uses TRBV5-1 and TRBJ1-6; TRBD1 aligns across 9 bases. This CDR3 is 14 amino acids long. The junction had 4 bases not matched to a gene; V was cut back by 4 bases and J by 8 bases. Per the germline V gene, CDR1 is SGHRS and CDR2 is YFSETQ. The CDR3 nucleotides are TGCGCCAGCAGCATGGGACAGGGAGATTCACCCCTCCACTTT. Residues: CASSMGQGDSPLHF. Looking up the rest from reference TRBV5-1 and TRBJ1-6 gives the full variable domain: KAGVTQTPRYLIKTRGQQVTLSCSPISGHRSVSWYQQTPGQGLQFLFEYFSETQRNKGNFPGRFSGRQFSNSRSEMNVSTLELGDSALYLCASSMGQGDSPLHFGNGTRLTVT.

J is TRBJ2-1 and V is TRBV11-2; D possibly uses TRBD1 or TRBD2 (5 bases each). This CDR3 has 18 amino acids. The germline V and J ends were trimmed by 5 bases and 3 bases, with 23 bases remaining between them. Germline CDR1 reads SGHAT; CDR2 reads FQNNGV. The CDR3 DNA reads TGTGCCAGCAGCCCGCGGGCAGGGTCTTACCTCATCTACAATGAGCAGTTCTTC. It is translated as CASSPRAGSYLIYNEQFF.

The chain uses TRBV7-9 and TRBJ1-2; 9 bases map to TRBD1. The trim removed 4 bases at V and 5 bases at J, leaving 8 bases unmatched. The CDR3 has 15 residues. CDR1 and CDR2 from the germline V gene are SEHNR and FQNEAQ (reference sequence). The CDR3: CASSSYPGQGYGYTF. For the CDR3, the DNA is TGTGCCAGCAGCTCCTACCCGGGACAGGGATATGGCTACACCTTC.

This chain links TRBV15 with TRBJ2-3; 11 bases are shared with TRBD2. The V gene's germline CDR1 is LNHNV and CDR2 YYDKDF (reference sequence). CDR3 length: 19 amino acids. Unmatched junction bases numbered 8, after V lost 0 bases and J lost 0 bases. The CDR3, as DNA: TGTGCCACCAGCAGAGATCGGACTCTAGCGGGGGGTAGCACAGATACGCAGTATTTT. It specifies CATSRDRTLAGGSTDTQYF.

This rearrangement joins TRBV9 to TRBJ2-3; the D gene could be TRBD1 or TRBD2 (6 bases each). CDR3 length equals 15 residues. V lost 2 bases, J lost 6 bases, and 16 bases lay in between. Germline V lookup: CDR1 SGDLS, CDR2 YYNGEE. CDR3 protein: CASSVGGSVSDTQYF. The CDR3 DNA sequence: TGTGCCAGCAGCGTCGGGGGCTCGGTTTCGGATACGCAGTATTTT.

The J gene is TRBJ2-1, the V gene TRBV5-1, with D perhaps TRBD1 or TRBD2 (5 bases each). Per the germline V gene, CDR1 is SGHRS and CDR2 is YFSETQ. V gave up 5 bases and J gave up 2 bases, with 14 bases separating them. The CDR3 loop spans 15 amino acids. CDR3 bases: TGCGCCAGCAGTTGGACGGGGCCGCCCTACAATGAGCAGTTCTTC. Protein product: CASSWTGPPYNEQFF.

The rearrangement joins TRBV10-3 to TRBJ2-7; D gene uncertain. This CDR3 has 14 amino acids. V shed 8 bases and J shed 6 bases, with 20 bases lying between them. Per germline, CDR1 ENHRY and CDR2 SYGVKD. CDR3 DNA sequence: TGTGCCATCGGTTTTTACGGAACGTCTGGCGAGCAGTACTTC. Protein product: CAIGFYGTSGEQYF.

J is TRBJ2-5 and V is TRBV19; D not certain. V lost 2 bases, J lost 2 bases, and 9 bases lay in between. The CDR3 is 14 residues long. The germline V gene encodes CDR1 LNHDA and CDR2 SQIVND (reference sequence). DNA for the CDR3: TGTGCCAGTAGTATAATGTCCGGGCAAGAGACCCAGTACTTC. It encodes CASSIMSGQETQYF.

The rearrangement joins TRBV7-3 to TRBJ2-3, with 12 bases lining up with TRBD2. The V gene's germline CDR1 is SGHTA and CDR2 FQGTGA. This CDR3 contains 15 residues. V was pared by 5 bases and J by 6 bases, with 6 bases of the junction left unmatched. This CDR3 reads CASSKLAGGYDTQYF. The CDR3 DNA reads TGTGCCAGCAGCAAACTAGCGGGGGGTTATGATACGCAGTATTTT.

The CDR3 region has the DNA TGCGCCAGCAGCTTGATACTAGCGGGGGGCAACTCCTACAATGAGCAGTTCTTC. It specifies CASSLILAGGNSYNEQFF. The V gene is TRBV5-1, the J gene TRBJ2-1; 12 bases match TRBD2. The CDR3 runs 18 residues. Germline loops: CDR1 SGHRS, CDR2 YFSETQ. Unmatched junction bases numbered 5, after V lost 1 base and J lost 0 bases.

The genes are TRBV11-2 and TRBJ1-4; 8 nucleotides match TRBD1. Looked up from germline, CDR1 is SGHAT and CDR2 is FQNNGV. The CDR3 has 16 amino acids. V was clipped by 2 bases and J by 8 bases; unmatched bases: 10. The CDR3 region has the DNA TGTGCCAGCAGCTTAAACAGGGGGGGTATTAGGGAAAAACTGTTTTTT. Translated, it gives CASSLNRGGIREKLFF.

This clone showed up just once. The chain links TRBV28 to TRBJ2-7; 7 bases line up with TRBD2. The CDR3 runs to 12 residues. Unmatched junction bases numbered 8, after V lost 11 bases and J lost 4 bases. Germline V gene lookup returns CDR1 MDHEN and CDR2 SYDVKM. The CDR3 DNA sequence: TGTGCCGGCGGGGGTTTAGGGTACGAGCAGTACTTC. It codes for CAGGGLGYEQYF. Combining the CDR3 with reference TRBV28 and TRBJ2-7 gives the whole variable domain DVKVTQSSRYLVKRTGEKVFLECVQDMDHENMFWYRQDPGLGLRLIYFSYDVKMKEKGDIPEGYSVSREKKERFSLILESASTNQTSMYLCAGGGLGYEQYFGPGTRLTVT.

This chain joins TRBV5-1 and TRBJ2-3; a possible D gene is TRBD1 (5 bases). Trimming removed 0 bases from V and 3 bases from J, with 8 bases in between. The CDR3 has 14 residues. Looked up from germline, CDR1 is SGHRS and CDR2 is YFSETQ. CDR3 region: CASSLASGTDTQYF. The DNA of the CDR3 is TGCGCCAGCAGCTTGGCATCAGGGACAGATACGCAGTATTTT. The whole variable domain, remainder taken from reference TRBV5-1 and TRBJ2-3, is KAGVTQTPRYLIKTRGQQVTLSCSPISGHRSVSWYQQTPGQGLQFLFEYFSETQRNKGNFPGRFSGRQFSNSRSEMNVSTLELGDSALYLCASSLASGTDTQYFGPGTRLTVL.